The clone carrying this TCR beta chain has at least ten counts. With duration under 3 months, ophthalmopathy was active: Clinical Activity Score at least 3, NOSPECS at least 4. The study based diagnoses on clinical symptoms, serum thyroxine and TRAb, thyroid ultrasound and orbital computed tomography. What was amplified from RNA transcripts were TCR beta CDR3 regions. HTBI primers were the set used in a first-round RT-PCR of the TCR CDR3. MiXCR was run by TCRdb on the multiplex PCR reads, yielding one entry per CDR3 protein. The sample contains some 650,000 distinct CDR3 sequences, more than 15% of which appear only once. The CDR3 runs 14 residues. Looked up from germline, CDR1 is MNHEY and CDR2 is SVGEGT. Trimming took 6 bases from V and 5 from J, leaving 14 bases between them. The data originate from a study of T cells in Graves' hyperthyroidism and ophthalmopathy.

The sequenced material came from blood. This chain uses TRBV6-2 or TRBV6-3 with TRBJ1-5; D is perhaps TRBD1 (6 bases). This clonotype was sampled from a woman aged 40-49 years with Graves' ophthalmopathy. CDR3 nucleotides: TGTGCCAGCAGACGAAACAGGGAGGATCAGCCCCAGCATTTT. It translates to CASRRNREDQPQHF.